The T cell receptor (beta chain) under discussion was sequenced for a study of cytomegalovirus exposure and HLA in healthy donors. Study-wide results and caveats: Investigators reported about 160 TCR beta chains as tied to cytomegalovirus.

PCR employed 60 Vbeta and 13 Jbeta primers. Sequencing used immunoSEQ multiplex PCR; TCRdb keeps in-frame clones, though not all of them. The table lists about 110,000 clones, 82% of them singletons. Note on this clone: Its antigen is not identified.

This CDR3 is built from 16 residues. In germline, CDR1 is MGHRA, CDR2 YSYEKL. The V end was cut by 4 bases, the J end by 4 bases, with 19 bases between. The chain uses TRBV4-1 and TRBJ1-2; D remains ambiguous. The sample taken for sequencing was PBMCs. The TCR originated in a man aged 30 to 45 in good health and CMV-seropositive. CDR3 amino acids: CASSPRFIGSSYGYTF. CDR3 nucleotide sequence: TGCGCCAGCAGCCCCCGATTCATAGGGAGCAGCTATGGCTACACCTTC.